A selection of T cell receptor beta chains follows, all from one sample in a study of early T cells in non-severe SARS-CoV-2 infection. MiXCR, applied by TCRdb to the 5' RACE reads, yields one record per CDR3 protein. Of about 83,000 distinct CDR3 sequences in the sample, 9% to 15% were seen once. Material for sequencing was whole blood. These receptors all come from an adult who was a healthcare worker with PCR-confirmed SARS-CoV-2 infection or an uninfected control (not recorded which). Both conserved end residues are part of each CDR3. D genes are given only for firm matches. Expanded clones get a size class; other rows say once, few or many, or leave the size out.

NA	NA	TRBV19	TRBJ1-1	TGTGCCAGTAGTATAGTGAAACACGGCGCTGAAGCTTTCTTT	CASSIVKHGAEAFF
NA	few	TRBV29-1	TRBJ1-4	TGCAGCGCCCAGGGTTCGACTAATGAAAAACTGTTTTTT	CSAQGSTNEKLFF
NA	many	TRBV28	TRBJ2-6	TGTGCCAGCAGTTACCGCGTAGACAGCTCTGGGGCCAACGTCCTGACTTTC	CASSYRVDSSGANVLTF
NA	many	TRBV6-5	TRBJ1-2	TGTGCCAGCAGTATAGGGGGGGAGGAACGCGGCTACACCTTC	CASSIGGEERGYTF
NA	many	TRBV6-2/TRBV6-3	TRBJ2-2	TGTGCCAGCAGGCCCTCAAGCACCGGGGAGCTGTTTTTT	CASRPSSTGELFF
NA	NA	TRBV6-6	TRBJ2-7	TGTGCCAGCAGTTACGTGGCAGGCCAGGCCGGTGGCGAGCAGTACTTC	CASSYVAGQAGGEQYF
NA	NA	TRBV4-3	TRBJ2-1	TGCGCCAGCAGCCAATACTGGGGCGATGAGCAGTTCTTC	CASSQYWGDEQFF
TRBD2	NA	TRBV19	TRBJ2-3	TGTGCCAGCGAAAGGACTAGCGGGGACACAGATACGCAGTATTTT	CASERTSGDTDTQYF
NA	few	TRBV7-2	TRBJ2-2	TGTGCCAGCAGAATGCGGCTTGCGAACACCGGGGAGCTGTTTTTT	CASRMRLANTGELFF
TRBD1	many	TRBV7-2	TRBJ2-3	TGTGCCAGCAGCACAGGACAGGGGGCGCAAGATACGCAGTATTTT	CASSTGQGAQDTQYF
TRBD2	NA	TRBV20-1	TRBJ2-7	TGCAGTGCTAGAGATCCTAGCGGGAGGGCCGTGTACTTC	CSARDPSGRAVYF
TRBD2	NA	TRBV2	TRBJ2-1	TGTGCCAGCAGTGGACTAGCGGGGGACTCCTACAATGAGCAGTTCTTC	CASSGLAGDSYNEQFF
TRBD1	NA	TRBV29-1	TRBJ2-7	TGCAGCGTTGGTGGGACAGTTTCCTACGAGCAGTACTTC	CSVGGTVSYEQYF